The sequence of this T cell receptor beta chain was determined in a study of blood T cells in healthy people across ages. For the second PCR, which ran for about 7 to 11 cycles, a sample-barcoded 5' primer and a J-beta primer mix were used. TCRdb itself ran the 5' RACE reads through MiXCR, one entry per CDR3 protein. The table shows over a million distinct CDR3 sequences, with roughly 24% occurring only once. This CDR3 region has 16 residues. The germline gives CDR1 MNHEY, CDR2 SMNVEV (reference sequence). V lost 7 bases and J lost 0; bases outside the gene matches: 7. This sample was shared with a second study, whose subject was T cells of mothers and their children.

This TCR derives from a girl aged 2 to 9 in good health. The chain carries TRBV27 and TRBJ2-1, with 9 bases lining up with TRBD2. The specimen sequenced was blood. CDR3 residues: CASTGGGARSYNEQFF. The DNA of the CDR3 is TGTGCCAGCACGGGCGGGGGGGCCCGCTCCTACAATGAGCAGTTCTTC.